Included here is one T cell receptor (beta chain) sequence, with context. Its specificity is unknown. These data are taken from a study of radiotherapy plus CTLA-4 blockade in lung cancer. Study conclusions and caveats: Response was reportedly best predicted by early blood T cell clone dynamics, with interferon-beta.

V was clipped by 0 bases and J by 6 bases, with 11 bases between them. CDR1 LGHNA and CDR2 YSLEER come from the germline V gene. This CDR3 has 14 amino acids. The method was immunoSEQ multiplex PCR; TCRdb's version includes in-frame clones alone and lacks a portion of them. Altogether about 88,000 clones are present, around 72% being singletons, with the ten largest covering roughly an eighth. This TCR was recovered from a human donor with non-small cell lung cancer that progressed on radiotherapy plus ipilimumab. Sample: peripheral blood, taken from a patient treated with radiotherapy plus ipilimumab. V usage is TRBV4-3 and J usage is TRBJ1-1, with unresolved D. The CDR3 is CASSQDRTGAEAFF. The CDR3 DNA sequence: TGCGCCAGCAGCCAAGATCGGACGGGAGCTGAAGCTTTCTTT.